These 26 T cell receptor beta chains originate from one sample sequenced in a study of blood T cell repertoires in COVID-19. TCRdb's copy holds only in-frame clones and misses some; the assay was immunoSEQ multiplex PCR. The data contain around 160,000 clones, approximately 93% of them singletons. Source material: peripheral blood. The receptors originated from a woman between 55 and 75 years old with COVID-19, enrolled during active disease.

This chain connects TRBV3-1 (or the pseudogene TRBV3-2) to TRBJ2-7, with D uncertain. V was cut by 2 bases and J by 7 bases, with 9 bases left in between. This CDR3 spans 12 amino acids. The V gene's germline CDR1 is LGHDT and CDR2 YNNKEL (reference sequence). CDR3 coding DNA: TGTGCCAGCAGCCAACCCGCCGGGGAGCAGTACTTC. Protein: CASSQPAGEQYF.

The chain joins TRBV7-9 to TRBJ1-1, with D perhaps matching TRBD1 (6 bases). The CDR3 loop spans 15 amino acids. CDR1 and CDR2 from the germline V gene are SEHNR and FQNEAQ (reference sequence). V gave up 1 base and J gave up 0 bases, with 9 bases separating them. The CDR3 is CASSLGQGLNTEAFF. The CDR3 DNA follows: TGTGCCAGCAGCTTAGGTCAGGGGTTGAACACTGAAGCTTTCTTT.

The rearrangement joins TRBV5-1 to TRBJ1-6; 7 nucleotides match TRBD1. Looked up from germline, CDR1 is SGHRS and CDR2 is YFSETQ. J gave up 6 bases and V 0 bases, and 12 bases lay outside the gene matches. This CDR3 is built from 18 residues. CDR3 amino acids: CASSLVQGGFGANSPLHF. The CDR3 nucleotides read TGCGCCAGCAGCTTGGTCCAGGGGGGCTTTGGGGCTAATTCACCCCTCCACTTT.

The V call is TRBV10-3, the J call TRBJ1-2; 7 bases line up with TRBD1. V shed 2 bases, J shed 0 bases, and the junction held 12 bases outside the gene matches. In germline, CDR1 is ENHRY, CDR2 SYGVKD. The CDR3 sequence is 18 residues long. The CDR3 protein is CAISEIRGAMSTNYGYTF. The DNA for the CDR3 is TGTGCCATCAGTGAGATCAGGGGGGCGATGTCTACTAACTATGGCTACACCTTC.

The DNA of the CDR3 is TGTGCCAGCAGTGAATATGGGGGGTCCGACAATGAAAAACTGTTTTTT. Translation gives CASSEYGGSDNEKLFF. V is TRBV25-1 and J is TRBJ1-4, with a tentative D call TRBD1 (5 bases). The CDR3 spans 16 residues. Germline CDR1 MGHDK, CDR2 SYGVNS. V was pared by 0 bases and J by 5 bases, with 13 bases between.

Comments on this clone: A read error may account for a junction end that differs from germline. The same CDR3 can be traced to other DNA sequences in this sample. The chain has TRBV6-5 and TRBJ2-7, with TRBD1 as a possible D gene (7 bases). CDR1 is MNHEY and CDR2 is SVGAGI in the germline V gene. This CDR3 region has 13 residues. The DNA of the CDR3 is TGTGCCAGCAGGGGTCAGGGGGGTCGCGAGCAGTATTTC. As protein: CASRGQGGREQYF.

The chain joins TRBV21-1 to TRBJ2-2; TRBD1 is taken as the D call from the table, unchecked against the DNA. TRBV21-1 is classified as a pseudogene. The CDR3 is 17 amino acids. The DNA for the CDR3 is TGTGCCAGCAGCAGGAAGGGGGGACAGGGGAACACCGGGGAGCTGTTTTTT. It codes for CASSRKGGQGNTGELFF.

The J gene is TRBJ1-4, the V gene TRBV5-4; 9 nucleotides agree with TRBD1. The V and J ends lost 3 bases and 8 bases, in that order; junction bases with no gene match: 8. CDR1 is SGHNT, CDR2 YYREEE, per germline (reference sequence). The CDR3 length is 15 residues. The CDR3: CASSSAQGAREKLFF. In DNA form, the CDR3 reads TGTGCCAGCAGCTCCGCACAGGGGGCGCGGGAAAAACTGTTTTTT.

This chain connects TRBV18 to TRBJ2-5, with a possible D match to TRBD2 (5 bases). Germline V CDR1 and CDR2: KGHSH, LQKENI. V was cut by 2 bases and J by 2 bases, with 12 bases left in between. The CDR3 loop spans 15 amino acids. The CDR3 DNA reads TGTGCCAGCTCACCAAAAGCGGAGACACAAGAGACCCAGTACTTC. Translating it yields CASSPKAETQETQYF. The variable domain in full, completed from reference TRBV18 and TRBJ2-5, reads NAGVMQNPRHLVRRRGQEARLRCSPMKGHSHVYWYRQLPEEGLKFMVYLQKENIIDESGMPKERFSAEFPKEGPSILRIQQVVRGDSAAYFCASSPKAETQETQYFGPGTRLLVL.

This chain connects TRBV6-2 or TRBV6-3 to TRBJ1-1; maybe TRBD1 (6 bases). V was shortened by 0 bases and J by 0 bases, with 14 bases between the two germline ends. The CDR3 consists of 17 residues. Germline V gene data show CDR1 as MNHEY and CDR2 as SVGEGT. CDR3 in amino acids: CASSYSTAGAMNTEAFF. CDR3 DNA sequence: TGTGCCAGCAGTTACTCGACGGCAGGGGCAATGAACACTGAAGCTTTCTTT.

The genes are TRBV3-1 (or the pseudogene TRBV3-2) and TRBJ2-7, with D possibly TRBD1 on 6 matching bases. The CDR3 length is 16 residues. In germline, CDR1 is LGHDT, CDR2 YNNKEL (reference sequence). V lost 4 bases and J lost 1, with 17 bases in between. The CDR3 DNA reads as TGTGCCAGCAGCCCTACCACCCGAACAGGGTCCTACGAGCAGTACTTC. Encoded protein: CASSPTTRTGSYEQYF.

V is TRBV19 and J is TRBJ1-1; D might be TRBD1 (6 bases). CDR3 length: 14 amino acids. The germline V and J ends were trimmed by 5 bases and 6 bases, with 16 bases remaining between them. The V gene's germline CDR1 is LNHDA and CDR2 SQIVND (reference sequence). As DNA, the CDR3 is TGTGCCAGTAGTGACCGGGACATGGGCCCTGAAGCTTTCTTT. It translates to CASSDRDMGPEAFF.

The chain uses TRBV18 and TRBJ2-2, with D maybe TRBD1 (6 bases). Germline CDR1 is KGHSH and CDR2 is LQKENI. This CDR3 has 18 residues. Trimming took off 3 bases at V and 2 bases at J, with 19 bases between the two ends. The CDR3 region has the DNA TGTGCCAGCTCACCTAACCGGGACACACTTCTCAACACCGGGGAGCTGTTTTTT. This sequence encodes CASSPNRDTLLNTGELFF.

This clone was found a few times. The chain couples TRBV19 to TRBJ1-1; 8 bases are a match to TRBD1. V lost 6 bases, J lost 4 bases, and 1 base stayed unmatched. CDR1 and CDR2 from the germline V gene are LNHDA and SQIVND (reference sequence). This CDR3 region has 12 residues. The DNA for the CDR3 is TGTGCCAGTAGAACAGGGGGCACTGAAGCTTTCTTT. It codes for CASRTGGTEAFF. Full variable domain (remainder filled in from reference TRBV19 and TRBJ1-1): DGGITQSPKYLFRKEGQNVTLSCEQNLNHDAMYWYRQDPGQGLRLIYYSQIVNDFQKGDIAEGYSVSREKKESFPLTVTSAQKNPTAFYLCASRTGGTEAFFGQGTRLTVV.

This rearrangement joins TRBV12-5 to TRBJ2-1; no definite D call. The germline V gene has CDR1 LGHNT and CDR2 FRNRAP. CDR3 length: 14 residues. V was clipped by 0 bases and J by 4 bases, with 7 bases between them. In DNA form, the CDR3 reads TGTGCTAGTGGTTTGGTACCTGAGTACAATGAGCAGTTCTTC. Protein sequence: CASGLVPEYNEQFF.

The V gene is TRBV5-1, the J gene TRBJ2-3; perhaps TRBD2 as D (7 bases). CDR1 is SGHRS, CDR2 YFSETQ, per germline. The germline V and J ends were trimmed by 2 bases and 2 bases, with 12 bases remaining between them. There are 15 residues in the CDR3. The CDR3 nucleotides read TGCGCCAGCAGCTTAACGGGGGGCTCCACAGATACGCAGTATTTT. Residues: CASSLTGGSTDTQYF.

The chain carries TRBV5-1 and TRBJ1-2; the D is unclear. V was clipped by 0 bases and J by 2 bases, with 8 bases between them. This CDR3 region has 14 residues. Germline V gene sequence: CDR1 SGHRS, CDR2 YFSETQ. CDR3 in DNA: TGCGCCAGCAGCTTGGGAGAGAACAACTATGGCTACACCTTC. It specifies CASSLGENNYGYTF.

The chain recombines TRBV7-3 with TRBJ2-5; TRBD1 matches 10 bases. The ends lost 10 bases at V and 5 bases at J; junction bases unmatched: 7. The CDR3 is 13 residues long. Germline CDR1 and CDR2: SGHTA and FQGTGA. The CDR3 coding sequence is TGTGCCACCTCCCGGGGACAGGGGGAGACCCAGTACTTC. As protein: CATSRGQGETQYF.

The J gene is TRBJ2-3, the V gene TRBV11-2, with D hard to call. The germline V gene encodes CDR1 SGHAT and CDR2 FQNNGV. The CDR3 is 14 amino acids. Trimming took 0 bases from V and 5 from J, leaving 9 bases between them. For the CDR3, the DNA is TGTGCCAGCAGCTTAGATCGGTTGGTAGATACGCAGTATTTT. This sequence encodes CASSLDRLVDTQYF.

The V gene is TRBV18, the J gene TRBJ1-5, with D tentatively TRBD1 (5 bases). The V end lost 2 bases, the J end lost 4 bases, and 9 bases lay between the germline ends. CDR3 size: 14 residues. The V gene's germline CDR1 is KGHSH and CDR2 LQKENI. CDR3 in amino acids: CASSPTGQNQPQHF. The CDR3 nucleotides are TGTGCCAGCTCACCAACAGGTCAGAATCAGCCCCAGCATTTT.

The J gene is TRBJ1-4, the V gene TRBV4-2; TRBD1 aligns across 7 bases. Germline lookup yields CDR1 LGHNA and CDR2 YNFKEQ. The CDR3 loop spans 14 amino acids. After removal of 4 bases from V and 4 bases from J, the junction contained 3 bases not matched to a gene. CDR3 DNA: TGTGCCAGCAGCCCGGGACAGATTAATGAAAAACTGTTTTTT. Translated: CASSPGQINEKLFF.

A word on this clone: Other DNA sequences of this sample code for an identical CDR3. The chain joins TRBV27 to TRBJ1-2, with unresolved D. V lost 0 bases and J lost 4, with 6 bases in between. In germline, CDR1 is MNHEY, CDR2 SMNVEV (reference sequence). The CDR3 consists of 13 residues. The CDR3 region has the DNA TGTGCCAGCAGTTTATCGGGGAGCTATGGCTACACCTTC. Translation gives CASSLSGSYGYTF.

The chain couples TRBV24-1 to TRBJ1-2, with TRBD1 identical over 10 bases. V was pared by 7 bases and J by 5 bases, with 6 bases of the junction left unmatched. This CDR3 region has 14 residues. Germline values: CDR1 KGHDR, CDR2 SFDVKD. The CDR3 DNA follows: TGTGCCACCAGGGGGGGGGACAGGGGTTATGGCTACACCTTC. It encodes CATRGGDRGYGYTF.

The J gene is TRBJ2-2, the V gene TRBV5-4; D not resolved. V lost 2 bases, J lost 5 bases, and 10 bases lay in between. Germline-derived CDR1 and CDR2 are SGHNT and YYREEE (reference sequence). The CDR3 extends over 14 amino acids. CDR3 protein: CASSFPGRTGELFF. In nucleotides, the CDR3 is TGTGCCAGCAGCTTTCCAGGCAGAACCGGGGAGCTGTTTTTT.

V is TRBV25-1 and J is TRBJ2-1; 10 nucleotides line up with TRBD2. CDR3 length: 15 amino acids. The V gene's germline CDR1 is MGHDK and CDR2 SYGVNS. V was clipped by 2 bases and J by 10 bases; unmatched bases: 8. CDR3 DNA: TGTGCCAGCAGTGAAGGGCTAGCGGGGGCAGGGGAGCAGTTCTTC. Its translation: CASSEGLAGAGEQFF.

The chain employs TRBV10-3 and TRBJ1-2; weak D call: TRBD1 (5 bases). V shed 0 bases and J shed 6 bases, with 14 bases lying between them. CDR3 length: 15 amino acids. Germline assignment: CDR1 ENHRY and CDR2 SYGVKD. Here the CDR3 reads CAISESRQGKDGYTF. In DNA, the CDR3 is TGTGCCATCAGTGAGTCGAGGCAGGGTAAGGATGGCTACACCTTC.